This TCR beta chain emerged from a study of blood T cell repertoires in COVID-19. Study details: Collection of acute and convalescent COVID-19 samples took place in the United States, Italy and Spain.

Germline CDR1 and CDR2: WNHNN and SYGVQD (reference sequence). The V gene lost 3 bases and the J gene lost 4 bases, with 10 bases spanning the gap. The CDR3 loop spans 13 amino acids. Sequenced by immunoSEQ multiplex PCR; TCRdb stores in-frame clones only, minus some. The sample has 400,000 or so clones, 75% to 90% seen once. Sequenced sample: PBMCs or T cells enriched from blood (not recorded which). J is TRBJ2-7 and V is TRBV10-1; a weak D match, TRBD2 (5 bases). The receptor comes from a young man who had recovered from COVID-19. DNA for the CDR3: TGCGCCAGCAGTGAAGGGAGTCAGTACGAGCAGTACTTC. Its protein is CASSEGSQYEQYF.